This entry lists 12 T cell receptor beta chains sequenced from one sample in a study of T-cell memory formation after mild COVID-19. TCRdb re-derived calls from the 5' RACE reads in MiXCR, one entry per CDR3 protein. Of 550,000 to 600,000 distinct CDR3 sequences listed, 15% to 20% are singletons. Sequencing was performed on PBMCs or a T cell subset sorted from them (not recorded which). The origin of the receptors is an adult woman who had mild COVID-19 (a few samples of this study predate the infection). Cell type and time point are not known.

The sample holds a few counts of this clonotype. The chain links TRBV13 to TRBJ2-7; D may be TRBD1 or TRBD2 (5 bases each). Trimming took 4 bases from V and 6 from J, leaving 16 bases between them. Germline values: CDR1 PRHDT, CDR2 FYEKMQ (reference sequence). There are 14 residues in the CDR3. The CDR3 DNA follows: TGTGCCAGCAGCTGGGACGTCCGGGGTTCCGAGCAGTACTTC. Its protein product is CASSWDVRGSEQYF.

This clonotype was seen only a few times. The rearrangement joins TRBV5-1 to TRBJ2-3; 8 nucleotides match TRBD1. The CDR3 length is 16 residues. Trimming at V came to 0 bases and at J to 3 bases, leaving 6 bases not matched to a gene. Looked up from germline, CDR1 is SGHRS and CDR2 is YFSETQ. CDR3 region: CASSLAGTGLTDTQYF. In DNA form, the CDR3 reads TGCGCCAGCAGCTTGGCCGGGACAGGCCTTACAGATACGCAGTATTTT. Full variable domain (missing parts from reference TRBV5-1 and TRBJ2-3): KAGVTQTPRYLIKTRGQQVTLSCSPISGHRSVSWYQQTPGQGLQFLFEYFSETQRNKGNFPGRFSGRQFSNSRSEMNVSTLELGDSALYLCASSLAGTGLTDTQYFGPGTRLTVL.

This chain uses TRBV14 with TRBJ1-2; D gene uncertain. The V gene lost 2 bases and the J gene lost 0 bases, with 4 bases spanning the gap. Germline CDR1 SGHDN, CDR2 FVKESK. This CDR3 region has 13 residues. CDR3 bases: TGTGCCAGCAGCCAACAGTCTAACTATGGCTACACCTTC. Protein: CASSQQSNYGYTF.

This clonotype was counted at least ten times. The chain combines TRBV7-8 with TRBJ2-3, with 14 nucleotides matching TRBD2. J gave up 7 bases and V 5 bases, and 5 bases lay outside the gene matches. CDR3 length: 15 residues. Germline loops: CDR1 SGHVS, CDR2 FQNEAQ. CDR3 protein: CASSPGTSGGHTQYF. In nucleotides, the CDR3 is TGTGCCAGCAGCCCCGGGACTAGCGGGGGTCATACGCAGTATTTT.

This clonotype has a handful of counts. The J gene is TRBJ1-5, the V gene TRBV4-1; no reliable D call. The ends were cut back, 3 bases at V and 6 bases at J, with 9 bases in the middle. The CDR3 is 13 amino acids. Germline V gene lookup returns CDR1 MGHRA and CDR2 YSYEKL. The CDR3: CASSQDWVQPQHF. CDR3 nucleotide sequence: TGCGCCAGCAGCCAGGATTGGGTTCAGCCCCAGCATTTT.

This clonotype was recorded at least ten times. The chain carries TRBV3-1 and TRBJ1-3; maybe TRBD1 (6 bases). CDR1 is LGHDT and CDR2 is YNNKEL in the germline V gene (reference sequence). V dropped 6 bases and J dropped 5 bases, with 17 bases sitting between them. This CDR3 has 15 amino acids. CDR3 residues: CASSLKTGRRNTIYF. CDR3 DNA sequence: TGTGCCAGCAGTCTTAAAACAGGGAGAAGAAACACCATATATTTT.

This clonotype was found once. The chain recombines TRBV18 with TRBJ2-7; weak D call: TRBD1 (5 bases). Germline-derived CDR1 and CDR2 are KGHSH and LQKENI. The V gene lost 2 bases and the J gene lost 3 bases, with 26 bases spanning the gap. The CDR3 covers 19 residues. The CDR3 nucleotides read TGTGCCAGCTCACCAAGCTCCTCGTTTACCCGGCTAGGGGTCTACGAGCAGTACTTC. Amino acid sequence: CASSPSSSFTRLGVYEQYF.

This clonotype has a handful of counts. V gene TRBV29-1 combines with J gene TRBJ1-2, with 7 bases matching TRBD1. V trimming: 2 bases; J trimming: 7 bases; junction bases outside the gene matches: 4. This CDR3 comprises 12 residues. The germline V gene encodes CDR1 SQVTM and CDR2 ANQGSEA. CDR3 coding DNA: TGCAGCGTTGAAAGGGGGCACCCTGGCTACACCTTC. Encoded protein: CSVERGHPGYTF.

This clonotype has only a few counts. The chain joins TRBV5-1 to TRBJ2-3; 7 nucleotides match TRBD1. V lost 4 bases to trimming and J lost 3 bases; unmatched junction nucleotides: 8. This CDR3 spans 15 amino acids. Germline assignment: CDR1 SGHRS and CDR2 YFSETQ. CDR3 bases: TGCGCCAGCAGCCCCGCGACAGGGATGACAGATACGCAGTATTTT. Its translation: CASSPATGMTDTQYF.

This clonotype was seen only a few times. The chain uses TRBV13 and TRBJ2-3, with a possible D match to TRBD2 (5 bases). Germline CDR1 reads PRHDT; CDR2 reads FYEKMQ (reference sequence). The CDR3 loop spans 14 amino acids. Trimming stripped 5 bases from V and 0 bases from J, with 9 bases between. The CDR3 sequence: CASSPDYSTDTQYF. The CDR3 nucleotides are TGTGCCAGCAGCCCTGACTATAGCACAGATACGCAGTATTTT.

This clonotype was picked up a small number of times. CDR3 sequence: CASSVSGGGNNEQFF. DNA of the CDR3: TGTGCCAGCAGCGTTAGCGGGGGTGGAAACAATGAGCAGTTCTTC. V usage is TRBV9 and J usage is TRBJ2-1; 9 bases map to TRBD2. J was trimmed by 5 bases and V by 2 bases; bases with no gene match: 5. The CDR3 is made up of 15 amino acids. Germline V CDR1 and CDR2: SGDLS, YYNGEE. Based on the CDR3 plus reference TRBV9 and TRBJ2-1, the full variable domain is DSGVTQTPKHLITATGQRVTLRCSPRSGDLSVYWYQQSLDQGLQFLIQYYNGEERAKGNILERFSAQQFPDLHSELNLSSLELGDSALYFCASSVSGGGNNEQFFGPGTRLTVL.

The sample holds many counts of this clonotype. The CDR3 DNA reads TGTGCCAGCAGCCCTCGCGGCGGGGACACTGAAGCTTTCTTT. Encoded protein: CASSPRGGDTEAFF. The chain links TRBV7-9 to TRBJ1-1; D ambiguous. Germline lookup yields CDR1 SEHNR and CDR2 FQNEAQ (reference sequence). The CDR3 is 14 amino acids. The V end lost 5 bases, the J end lost 3 bases, and 13 bases lay between the germline ends.